Listed below are T cell receptor beta chains from one sample, sequenced in a study of blood T cell repertoires in COVID-19. The table came from immunoSEQ multiplex PCR; TCRdb's copy has only in-frame clones and leaves some out. Of around 200,000 clones listed, around 80% are singletons. The specimen was peripheral blood. Receptors originate from a woman aged 80 or older with acute or convalescent COVID-19. CDR3s include the opening cysteine and the closing phenylalanine or tryptophan. A D gene is named only where the DNA matches it firmly. A row's size may be missing; if present it is once, few, many or a size class.

d_gene: NA
abundance: NA
j_gene: TRBJ2-1
v_gene: TRBV25-1
CDR3nt: TGTGCCAGCAGTGAACGGGGGATCAATGAGCAGTTCTTC
CDR3aa: CASSERGINEQFF

d_gene: TRBD2
abundance: NA
j_gene: TRBJ2-1
v_gene: TRBV7-3
CDR3nt: TGTGCCAGCAGCACTCTGGGACTAGCGGACTACAATGAGCAGTTCTTC
CDR3aa: CASSTLGLADYNEQFF

d_gene: NA
abundance: few
j_gene: TRBJ2-7
v_gene: TRBV5-8
CDR3nt: TGTGCCAGCAGCTTCTTGGACAGCTCCTACGAGCAGTACTTC
CDR3aa: CASSFLDSSYEQYF

d_gene: NA
abundance: NA
j_gene: TRBJ2-7
v_gene: TRBV7-9
CDR3nt: TGTGCCAGCAGCTTAGACCAGGGGCCGAGGTACGAGCAGTACTTC
CDR3aa: CASSLDQGPRYEQYF

d_gene: NA
abundance: NA
j_gene: TRBJ2-7
v_gene: TRBV19
CDR3nt: TGTGCCAGTAGTTCTCACAGGAGCTCCTACGAGCAGTACTTC
CDR3aa: CASSSHRSSYEQYF

d_gene: TRBD2
abundance: few
j_gene: TRBJ2-3
v_gene: TRBV18
CDR3nt: TGTGCCAGCTCACCCATCTCCCTCACTAGCGGGGGGTCCAAGTGGTCAGATACGCAGTATTTT
CDR3aa: CASSPISLTSGGSKWSDTQYF

d_gene: TRBD1
abundance: once
j_gene: TRBJ1-2
v_gene: TRBV30
CDR3nt: TGTGCCTGGGGGACAGGGAACTATGGCTACACCTTC
CDR3aa: CAWGTGNYGYTF

d_gene: NA
abundance: NA
j_gene: TRBJ2-1
v_gene: TRBV6-2/TRBV6-3
CDR3nt: TGTGCCAGCAGTTACGGCGACGGGATGAGTAATGAGCAGTTCTTC
CDR3aa: CASSYGDGMSNEQFF

d_gene: TRBD2
abundance: NA
j_gene: TRBJ2-3
v_gene: TRBV5-1
CDR3nt: TGCGCCAGCAGCCCTATGACTAGCGGGAGCACAGATACGCAGTATTTT
CDR3aa: CASSPMTSGSTDTQYF

d_gene: NA
abundance: NA
j_gene: TRBJ2-5
v_gene: TRBV5-1
CDR3nt: TGCGCCAGCAGCTTGGAAACAGGGAGACCCGAGACCCAGTACTTC
CDR3aa: CASSLETGRPETQYF

d_gene: TRBD1
abundance: NA
j_gene: TRBJ2-2
v_gene: TRBV7-9
CDR3nt: TGTGCCAGCAGCCGGGGACAGGGGGCGCCGATCGGGGAGCTGTTTTTT
CDR3aa: CASSRGQGAPIGELFF

d_gene: TRBD2
abundance: NA
j_gene: TRBJ2-7
v_gene: TRBV10-1
CDR3nt: TGCGCCAGCAGTGAGGGACTAGCGGGAGGGAAGCAGTACTTC
CDR3aa: CASSEGLAGGKQYF

d_gene: NA
abundance: NA
j_gene: TRBJ2-3
v_gene: TRBV20-1
CDR3nt: TGCAGTGCTAGTTCACTTCGTAGCACAGATACGCAGTATTTT
CDR3aa: CSASSLRSTDTQYF

d_gene: NA
abundance: NA
j_gene: TRBJ1-5
v_gene: TRBV27
CDR3nt: TGTGCCAGCAGTATGGCGGGCGGGAATCAGCCCCAGCATTTT
CDR3aa: CASSMAGGNQPQHF

d_gene: NA
abundance: NA
j_gene: TRBJ2-5
v_gene: TRBV4-1
CDR3nt: TGCGCCAGCAGCCAAGCATCCCAGGGAATTCAAGAGACCCAGTACTTC
CDR3aa: CASSQASQGIQETQYF

d_gene: NA
abundance: NA
j_gene: TRBJ1-1
v_gene: TRBV27
CDR3nt: TGTGCCAGCAGTTTAGAAAGGGGAAGGTCTGAAGCTTTCTTT
CDR3aa: CASSLERGRSEAFF

d_gene: NA
abundance: NA
j_gene: TRBJ2-7
v_gene: TRBV6-5
CDR3nt: TGTGCCAGCCGCAAGGGGGACGGGCCCTACGAGCAGTACTTC
CDR3aa: CASRKGDGPYEQYF

d_gene: TRBD1
abundance: NA
j_gene: TRBJ1-1
v_gene: TRBV12-3/TRBV12-4
CDR3nt: TGTGCCAGCAGTTCGACAGGGGTCCTTCGGGCTTTCTTT
CDR3aa: CASSSTGVLRAFF

d_gene: TRBD1
abundance: NA
j_gene: TRBJ2-1
v_gene: TRBV28
CDR3nt: TGTGCCAGCGAACGGGGACAGGGCTCCTACAATGAGCAGTTCTTC
CDR3aa: CASERGQGSYNEQFF

d_gene: TRBD1
abundance: NA
j_gene: TRBJ2-2
v_gene: TRBV5-1
CDR3nt: TGCGCCAGCGGAACCGGGACAGGGGGCTGGACCGGGGAGCTGTTTTTT
CDR3aa: CASGTGTGGWTGELFF

d_gene: NA
abundance: NA
j_gene: TRBJ1-6
v_gene: TRBV6-2/TRBV6-3
CDR3nt: TGTGCCAGCAGTTCTCAGGGTTCTGTATCACCCCTCCACTTT
CDR3aa: CASSSQGSVSPLHF

d_gene: TRBD2
abundance: NA
j_gene: TRBJ2-3
v_gene: TRBV6-5
CDR3nt: TGTGCCAGCAGTTACTGGAATAGCGGGAGCCCAGATACGCAGTATTTT
CDR3aa: CASSYWNSGSPDTQYF

d_gene: TRBD2
abundance: NA
j_gene: TRBJ2-1
v_gene: TRBV7-6
CDR3nt: TGTGCCAGCAGCTTAGGACCAGCGGGGGCAAAAAATGAGCAGTTCTTC
CDR3aa: CASSLGPAGAKNEQFF

d_gene: TRBD2
abundance: NA
j_gene: TRBJ2-7
v_gene: TRBV19
CDR3nt: TGTGCCAGTACCCTACTAGCGGGAGGCGAGCAGTACTTC
CDR3aa: CASTLLAGGEQYF

d_gene: TRBD2
abundance: NA
j_gene: TRBJ2-3
v_gene: TRBV9
CDR3nt: TGTGCCAGCAGCGTATCGTCGGGGGGTTCGGGAGATACGCAGTATTTT
CDR3aa: CASSVSSGGSGDTQYF

d_gene: NA
abundance: once
j_gene: TRBJ1-3
v_gene: TRBV7-2
CDR3nt: TGTGCCAGCAGCCCCCCAAACGGGTTCTACTCTGGAAACACCATATATTTT
CDR3aa: CASSPPNGFYSGNTIYF

d_gene: NA
abundance: once
j_gene: TRBJ2-1
v_gene: TRBV30
CDR3nt: TGTGCCTGGACCAAAGTCGCCAGGGACTACAATGAGCAGTTCTTC
CDR3aa: CAWTKVARDYNEQFF

d_gene: TRBD2
abundance: NA
j_gene: TRBJ2-1
v_gene: TRBV7-2
CDR3nt: TGTGCCAGCAGAACTAGCGCGACCTACAATGAGCAGTTCTTC
CDR3aa: CASRTSATYNEQFF

d_gene: TRBD1
abundance: few
j_gene: TRBJ1-5
v_gene: TRBV27
CDR3nt: TGTGCCAGCAGGACGTCAGGGGGCTTAGAGCCCCAGCATTTT
CDR3aa: CASRTSGGLEPQHF

d_gene: TRBD2
abundance: NA
j_gene: TRBJ2-5
v_gene: TRBV27
CDR3nt: TGTGCCAGCAGTTTACGGGCGGGAGGGAAAGAGACCCAGTACTTC
CDR3aa: CASSLRAGGKETQYF

d_gene: TRBD1
abundance: few
j_gene: TRBJ1-1
v_gene: TRBV3-1/TRBV3-2
CDR3nt: TGTGCCAGCAGCCAGGGACGGACAGGGGCGCCGGGTTTAGCCTTTACAGAAGCTTTCTTT
CDR3aa: CASSQGRTGAPGLAFTEAFF

d_gene: TRBD1
abundance: NA
j_gene: TRBJ1-4
v_gene: TRBV9
CDR3nt: TGTGCCAGCAGCGCCAGGGGGCTAACTAATGAAAAACTGTTTTTT
CDR3aa: CASSARGLTNEKLFF

d_gene: NA
abundance: NA
j_gene: TRBJ2-7
v_gene: TRBV5-1
CDR3nt: TGCGCCAGCAGCTTGGCGTCAGGGGGGTACCAGCAGTACTTC
CDR3aa: CASSLASGGYQQYF

d_gene: NA
abundance: NA
j_gene: TRBJ1-3
v_gene: TRBV5-1
CDR3nt: TGCGCCAGCAGCTTGGAAGCGCCCTTCGACACCATATATTTT
CDR3aa: CASSLEAPFDTIYF

d_gene: NA
abundance: NA
j_gene: TRBJ2-7
v_gene: TRBV2
CDR3nt: TGTGCCAGCAGTGAGGACAGCTACTACGAGCAGTACTTC
CDR3aa: CASSEDSYYEQYF

d_gene: TRBD2
abundance: NA
j_gene: TRBJ2-5
v_gene: TRBV5-1
CDR3nt: TGCGCCAGCAGCAGTTTTGTAAGCGGGAGCCGGGCGGCGGAGACCCAGTACTTC
CDR3aa: CASSSFVSGSRAAETQYF

d_gene: TRBD2
abundance: NA
j_gene: TRBJ2-1
v_gene: TRBV28
CDR3nt: TGTGCCAGCAGTTTAGAACTAGCGGGAGCATTACGCTACAATGAGCAGTTCTTC
CDR3aa: CASSLELAGALRYNEQFF

d_gene: NA
abundance: NA
j_gene: TRBJ2-5
v_gene: TRBV29-1
CDR3nt: TGCAGCGTTGTCCGACAGCAAGAGACCCAGTACTTC
CDR3aa: CSVVRQQETQYF

d_gene: NA
abundance: once
j_gene: TRBJ1-1
v_gene: TRBV5-5
CDR3nt: TGTGCCAGCCTTTTAGCCGGGGGCACTGAAGCTTTCTTT
CDR3aa: CASLLAGGTEAFF

d_gene: NA
abundance: NA
j_gene: TRBJ2-7
v_gene: TRBV25-1
CDR3nt: TGTGCCAGCAGTGGAAAATCTGGACGGACAACCTACGAGCAGTACTTC
CDR3aa: CASSGKSGRTTYEQYF

d_gene: TRBD2
abundance: many
j_gene: TRBJ2-5
v_gene: TRBV27
CDR3nt: TGTGCCAGCAGTCCCCTAGGGACTAGAAGGGAGACCCAGTACTTC
CDR3aa: CASSPLGTRRETQYF